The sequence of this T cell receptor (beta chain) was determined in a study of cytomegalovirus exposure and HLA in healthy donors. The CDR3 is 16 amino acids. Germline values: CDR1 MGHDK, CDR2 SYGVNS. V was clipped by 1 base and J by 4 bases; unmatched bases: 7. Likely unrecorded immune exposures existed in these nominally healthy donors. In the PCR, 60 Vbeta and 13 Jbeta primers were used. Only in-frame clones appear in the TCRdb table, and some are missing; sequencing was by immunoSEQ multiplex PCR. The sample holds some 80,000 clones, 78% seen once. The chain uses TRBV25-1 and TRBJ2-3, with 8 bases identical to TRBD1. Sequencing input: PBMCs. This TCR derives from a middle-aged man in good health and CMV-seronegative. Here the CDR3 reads CASSESRTGSPDTQYF. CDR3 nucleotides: TGTGCCAGCAGTGAATCCCGGACAGGGAGCCCAGATACGCAGTATTTT.